The clone carrying this TCR beta chain was seen just once. This sample is part of a study of CD8+ T cells in alopecia areata. The CDR3 extends over 13 amino acids. With 8 bases removed from V and 5 bases from J, the gap between germline ends came to 18 bases. Germline V gene sequence: CDR1 GTSNPN, CDR2 SVGIG (reference sequence). Treatment here: oral pan-JAK inhibitor, 5-10 mg twice daily. In each case, RNA was isolated and then reverse transcribed into cDNA as the sequencing template. Assay: immunoSEQ multiplex PCR; the TCRdb copy retains only in-frame clones and omits some. The repertoire holds around 190,000 clones, just under 65% seen once, with approximately 1.3% in the top ten.

This sequence was found in a human donor with alopecia areata. This material consisted of CD4+ T cells sorted from blood, taken around week 50, from a patient treated with tofacitinib. The rearrangement links TRBV30 to TRBJ1-2; no clear D. The DNA for the CDR3 is TGTGCCGGGGAACCGGGCCTCTCTTATGGCTACACCTTC. The encoded protein is CAGEPGLSYGYTF.